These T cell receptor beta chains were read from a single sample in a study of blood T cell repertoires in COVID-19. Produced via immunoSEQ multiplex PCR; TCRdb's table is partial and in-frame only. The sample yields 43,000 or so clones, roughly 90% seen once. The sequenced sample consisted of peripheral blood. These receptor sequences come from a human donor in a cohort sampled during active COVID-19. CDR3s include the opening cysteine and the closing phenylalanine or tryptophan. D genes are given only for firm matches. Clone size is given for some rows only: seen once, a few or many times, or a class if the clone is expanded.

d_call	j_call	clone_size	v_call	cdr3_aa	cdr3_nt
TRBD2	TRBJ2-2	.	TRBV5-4	CASSPGLAGGPDTGELFF	TGTGCCAGCAGCCCAGGACTAGCGGGAGGGCCGGACACCGGGGAGCTGTTTTTT
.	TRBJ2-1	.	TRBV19	CASSIDSRASYNEQFF	TGTGCCAGTAGTATAGATTCCAGGGCCTCCTACAATGAGCAGTTCTTC
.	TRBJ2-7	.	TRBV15	CATSITTSSVPRPYEQYF	TGTGCCACCAGCATTACGACTAGTTCGGTTCCGCGTCCCTACGAGCAGTACTTC
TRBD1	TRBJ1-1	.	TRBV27	CASSPGTGGLGTEAFF	TGTGCCAGCAGTCCGGGGACAGGGGGCTTAGGCACTGAAGCTTTCTTT
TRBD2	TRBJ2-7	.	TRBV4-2	CASSQRAGGSYEQYF	TGTGCCAGCAGCCAAAGGGCCGGGGGGAGCTACGAGCAGTACTTC
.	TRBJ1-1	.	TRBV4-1	CASSQVGRRQLQAFF	TGCGCCAGCAGCCAAGTCGGACGGAGACAGTTACAAGCTTTCTTT
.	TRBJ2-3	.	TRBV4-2	CASSQDRDFTDTQYF	TGTGCCAGCAGCCAAGATCGGGACTTCACAGATACGCAGTATTTT
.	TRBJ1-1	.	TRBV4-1	CASSQDRDTEAFF	TGCGCCAGCAGCCAAGACAGGGACACTGAAGCTTTCTTT
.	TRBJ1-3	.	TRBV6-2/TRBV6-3	CASSYVTGLSGNTIYF	TGTGCCAGCAGTTACGTCACGGGTCTTTCTGGAAACACCATATATTTT
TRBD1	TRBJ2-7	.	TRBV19	CASSLDRGYEQYF	TGTGCCAGTAGTTTGGACAGGGGATACGAGCAGTACTTC
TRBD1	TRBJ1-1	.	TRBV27	CASSLFLSGTQGFSEAFF	TGTGCCAGCAGTTTATTTTTATCAGGCACACAGGGGTTTTCTGAAGCTTTCTTT
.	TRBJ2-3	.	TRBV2	CASSETLQGTDTQYF	TGTGCCAGCAGTGAAACGCTGCAGGGCACAGATACGCAGTATTTT
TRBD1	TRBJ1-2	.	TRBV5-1	CASRIPGQGFGYTF	TGCGCCAGTCGAATCCCGGGACAGGGGTTTGGCTACACCTTC
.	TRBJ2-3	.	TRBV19	CASSISGALSADTQYF	TGTGCCAGTAGTATATCGGGTGCGTTGAGCGCAGATACGCAGTATTTT
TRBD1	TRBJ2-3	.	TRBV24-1	CATNPGQSRTDTQYF	TGTGCCACCAACCCGGGACAGTCTCGCACAGATACGCAGTATTTT
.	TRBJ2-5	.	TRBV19	CASSDPQGLPHSAETQYF	TGTGCCAGCAGCGATCCCCAGGGACTCCCACATTCGGCAGAGACCCAGTACTTC
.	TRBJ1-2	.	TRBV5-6	CASSFWMNRVSVYNYGYTF	TGTGCCAGCAGCTTTTGGATGAACAGGGTTTCAGTGTACAACTATGGCTACACCTTC
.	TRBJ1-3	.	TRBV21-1	CASSKGHRGGNTIYF	TGTGCCAGCAGCAAAGGGCACAGGGGAGGAAACACCATATATTTT
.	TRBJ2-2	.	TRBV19	CASSIQGLAGELFF	TGTGCCAGTAGTATACAGGGGTTGGCCGGGGAGCTGTTTTTT
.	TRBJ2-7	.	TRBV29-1	CSVGGSYEQYF	TGCAGCGTTGGCGGTTCCTACGAGCAGTACTTC
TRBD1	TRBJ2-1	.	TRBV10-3	CAISEYRGAYNEQFF	TGTGCCATCAGTGAATACAGGGGAGCCTACAATGAGCAGTTCTTC
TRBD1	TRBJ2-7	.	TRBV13	CASSARQGVTYEQYF	TGTGCCAGCAGCGCCCGACAGGGAGTAACGTACGAGCAGTACTTC
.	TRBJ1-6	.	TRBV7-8	CASSLVSGAAGSPLHF	TGTGCCAGCAGCTTAGTTTCAGGGGCAGCGGGATCACCCCTCCACTTT
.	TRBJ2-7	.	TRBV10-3	CAISGIYSYEQYF	TGTGCCATCAGTGGTATTTACTCCTACGAGCAGTACTTC
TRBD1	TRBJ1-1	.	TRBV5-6	CASSLGATGRGTEAFF	TGTGCCAGCAGCTTGGGGGCGACAGGGCGGGGCACTGAAGCTTTCTTT
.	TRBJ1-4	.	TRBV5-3	CARLDVTSGCEKLFF	TGTGCCAGACTTGACGTTACCTCCGGGTGTGAAAAACTGTTTTTT
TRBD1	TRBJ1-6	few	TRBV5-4	CASSLAGTGSPPLHF	TGTGCCAGCAGCTTGGCCGGGACAGGGTCGCCACCCCTCCACTTT
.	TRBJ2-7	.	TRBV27	CASSLAGAYEQYF	TGTGCCAGCAGTTTAGCGGGCGCCTACGAGCAGTACTTC
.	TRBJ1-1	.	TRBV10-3	CADHPRGGKTEAFF	TGTGCCGACCACCCGAGGGGAGGGAAAACTGAAGCTTTCTTT
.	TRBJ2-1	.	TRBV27	CASSPLDSYNEQFF	TGTGCCAGCAGTCCCCTAGACTCCTACAATGAGCAGTTCTTC
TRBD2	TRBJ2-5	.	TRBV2	CASSEGERGVQETQYF	TGTGCCAGCAGTGAGGGCGAGCGGGGGGTTCAAGAGACCCAGTACTTC
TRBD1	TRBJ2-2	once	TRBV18	CASSPPGQITGELFF	TGTGCCAGCTCGCCCCCGGGACAGATCACCGGGGAGCTGTTTTTT
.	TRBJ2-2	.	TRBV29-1	CSVGGNLNTGELFF	TGCAGCGTTGGAGGAAACCTGAACACCGGGGAGCTGTTTTTT
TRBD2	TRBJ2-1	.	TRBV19	CASRRLAGGPYNEQFF	TGTGCCAGTAGACGTTTAGCGGGAGGCCCCTACAATGAGCAGTTCTTC
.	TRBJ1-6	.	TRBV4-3	CASSQSHGGSGWHSPLHF	TGCGCCAGCAGCCAGAGTCACGGAGGGAGTGGTTGGCATTCACCCCTCCACTTT
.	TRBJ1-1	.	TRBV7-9	CASSLAHVSVEAFF	TGTGCCAGCAGCTTAGCCCACGTTTCGGTTGAAGCTTTCTTT
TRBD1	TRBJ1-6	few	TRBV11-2	CASSLQTGGSPLHF	TGTGCCAGCAGCTTACAGACAGGGGGCTCACCCCTCCACTTT
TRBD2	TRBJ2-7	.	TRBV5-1	CASSPRAGGLSTYEQYF	TGCGCCAGCAGCCCCCGAGCGGGAGGGCTTTCTACCTACGAGCAGTACTTC
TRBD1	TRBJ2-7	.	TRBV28	CASSNAGTGNYEQYF	TGTGCCAGCAGTAACGCCGGGACAGGGAATTACGAGCAGTACTTC
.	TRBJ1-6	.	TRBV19	CASSIYLLWQGAYNSPLHF	TGTGCCAGTAGTATCTATCTGTTATGGCAGGGCGCCTATAATTCACCCCTCCACTTT
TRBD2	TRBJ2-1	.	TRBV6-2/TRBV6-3	CASSPRRGETKTKYNEQFF	TGTGCCAGCAGTCCCCGGCGGGGGGAGACCAAAACAAAATACAATGAGCAGTTCTTC
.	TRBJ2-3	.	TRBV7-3	CASSSGTHETDTQYF	TGTGCCAGCAGCTCGGGGACTCACGAGACAGATACGCAGTATTTT
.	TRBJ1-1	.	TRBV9	CASSPYHRTREAFF	TGTGCCAGCAGCCCTTACCACAGGACGCGTGAAGCTTTCTTT
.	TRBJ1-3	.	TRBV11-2	CASSLSAGNTIYF	TGTGCCAGCAGCTTATCGGCTGGAAACACCATATATTTT
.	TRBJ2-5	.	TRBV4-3	CASSQELGRQETQYF	TGCGCCAGCAGCCAGGAACTAGGGCGCCAAGAGACCCAGTACTTC
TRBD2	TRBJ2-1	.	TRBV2	CASSVGTSGGNEQFF	TGTGCCAGCAGTGTCGGGACTAGCGGGGGTAATGAGCAGTTCTTC
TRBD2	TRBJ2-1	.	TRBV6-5	CASSLLAEIRNEQFF	TGTGCCAGCAGCCTACTAGCGGAGATTAGGAATGAGCAGTTCTTC
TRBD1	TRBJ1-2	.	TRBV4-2	CASSRAGGSFDGYTF	TGTGCCAGCAGCCGGGCAGGGGGGTCTTTTGATGGCTACACCTTC
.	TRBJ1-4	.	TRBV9	CASSAAGQPNEKLFF	TGTGCCAGCAGCGCGGCAGGACAGCCTAATGAAAAACTGTTTTTT
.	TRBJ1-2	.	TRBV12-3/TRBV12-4	CASSLSGAYGYTF	TGTGCCAGCAGTTTATCAGGGGCCTATGGCTACACCTTC
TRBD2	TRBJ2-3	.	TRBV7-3	CASSLEASGDSTDTQYF	TGTGCCAGCAGCTTAGAGGCTAGCGGGGATAGCACAGATACGCAGTATTTT